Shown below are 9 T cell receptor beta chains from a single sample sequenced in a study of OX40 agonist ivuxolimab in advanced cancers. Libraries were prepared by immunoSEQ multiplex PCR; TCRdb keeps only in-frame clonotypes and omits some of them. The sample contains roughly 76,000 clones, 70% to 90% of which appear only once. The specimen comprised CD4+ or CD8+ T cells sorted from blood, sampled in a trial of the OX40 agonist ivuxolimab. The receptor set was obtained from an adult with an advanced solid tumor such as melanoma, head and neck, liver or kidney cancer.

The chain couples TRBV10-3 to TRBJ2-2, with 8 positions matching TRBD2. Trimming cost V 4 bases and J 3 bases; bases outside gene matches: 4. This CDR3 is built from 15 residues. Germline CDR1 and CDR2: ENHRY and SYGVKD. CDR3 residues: CAISGLAGDTGELFF. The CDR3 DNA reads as TGTGCCATCAGTGGGCTAGCGGGCGACACCGGGGAGCTGTTTTTT.

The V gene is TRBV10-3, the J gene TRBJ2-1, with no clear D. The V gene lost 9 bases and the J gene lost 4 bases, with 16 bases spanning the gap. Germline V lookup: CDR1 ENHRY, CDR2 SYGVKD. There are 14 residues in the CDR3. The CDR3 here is CAIQSERLYNEQFF. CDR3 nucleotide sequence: TGTGCCATACAATCCGAGCGCCTTTACAATGAGCAGTTCTTC.

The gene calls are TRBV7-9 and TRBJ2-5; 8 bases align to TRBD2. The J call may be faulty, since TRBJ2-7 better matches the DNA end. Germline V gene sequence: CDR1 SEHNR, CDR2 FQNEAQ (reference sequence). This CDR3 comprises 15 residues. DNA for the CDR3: TGTGCCAGCAGCTTAATGCGGGAGGCCTCCTACGAGCAGTACTTC. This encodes CASSLMREASYEQYF.

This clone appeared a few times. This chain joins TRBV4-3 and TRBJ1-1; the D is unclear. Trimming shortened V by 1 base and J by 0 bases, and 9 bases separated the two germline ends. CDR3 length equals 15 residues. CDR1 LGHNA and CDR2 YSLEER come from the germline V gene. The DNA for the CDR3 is TGCGCCAGCAGCCAAGCCCGGCTTATGAACACTGAAGCTTTCTTT. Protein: CASSQARLMNTEAFF.

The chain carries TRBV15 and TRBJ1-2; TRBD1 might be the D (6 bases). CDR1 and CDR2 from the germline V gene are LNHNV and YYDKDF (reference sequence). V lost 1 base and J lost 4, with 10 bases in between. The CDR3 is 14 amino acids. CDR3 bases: TGTGCCACCAGCAGAGGGGGGGGCACCTATGGCTACACCTTC. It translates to CATSRGGGTYGYTF.

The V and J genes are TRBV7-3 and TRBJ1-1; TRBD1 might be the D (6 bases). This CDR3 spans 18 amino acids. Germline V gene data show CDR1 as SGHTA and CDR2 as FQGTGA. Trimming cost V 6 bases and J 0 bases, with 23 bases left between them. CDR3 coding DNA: TGTGCCAGCAGTCCCTCCACGGGGGGGACAAGACTGAACACTGAAGCTTTCTTT. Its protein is CASSPSTGGTRLNTEAFF.

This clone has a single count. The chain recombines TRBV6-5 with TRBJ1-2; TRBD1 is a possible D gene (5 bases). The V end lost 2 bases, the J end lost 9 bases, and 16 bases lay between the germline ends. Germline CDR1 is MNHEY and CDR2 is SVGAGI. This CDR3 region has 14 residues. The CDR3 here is CASSYTATEFRYTF. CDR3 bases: TGTGCCAGCAGTTACACCGCGACAGAGTTTCGCTACACCTTC.

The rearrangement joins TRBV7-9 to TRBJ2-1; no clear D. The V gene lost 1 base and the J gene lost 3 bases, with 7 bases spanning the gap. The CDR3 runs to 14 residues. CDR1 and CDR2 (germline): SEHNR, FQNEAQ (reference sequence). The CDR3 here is CASSLVLLYNEQFF. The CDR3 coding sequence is TGTGCCAGCAGCTTAGTACTCCTCTACAATGAGCAGTTCTTC.

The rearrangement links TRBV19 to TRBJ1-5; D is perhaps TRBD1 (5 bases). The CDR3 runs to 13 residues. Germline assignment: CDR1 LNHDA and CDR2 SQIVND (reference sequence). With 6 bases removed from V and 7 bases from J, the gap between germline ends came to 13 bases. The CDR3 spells CASRGVDPQPQHF. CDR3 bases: TGTGCCAGTAGGGGGGTTGACCCACAGCCCCAGCATTTT.